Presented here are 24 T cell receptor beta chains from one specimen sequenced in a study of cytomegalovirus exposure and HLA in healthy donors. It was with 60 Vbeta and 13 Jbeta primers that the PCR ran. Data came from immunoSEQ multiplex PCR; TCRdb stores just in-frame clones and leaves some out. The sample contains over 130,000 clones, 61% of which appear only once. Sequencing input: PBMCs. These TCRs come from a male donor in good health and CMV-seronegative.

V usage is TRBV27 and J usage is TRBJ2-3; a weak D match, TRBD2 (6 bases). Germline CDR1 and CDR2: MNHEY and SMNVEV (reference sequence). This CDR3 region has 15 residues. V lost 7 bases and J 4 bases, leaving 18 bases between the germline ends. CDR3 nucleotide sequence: TGTGCCAGCACCTTCGGGCGGGGAAGGCCAGATACGCAGTATTTT. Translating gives CASTFGRGRPDTQYF.

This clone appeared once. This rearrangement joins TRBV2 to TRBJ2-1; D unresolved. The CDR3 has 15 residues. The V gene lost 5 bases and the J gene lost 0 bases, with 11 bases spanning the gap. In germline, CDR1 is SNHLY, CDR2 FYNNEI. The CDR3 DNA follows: TGTGCCAGCAGTTCTTTTCCTAGCTCCTACAATGAGCAGTTCTTC. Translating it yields CASSSFPSSYNEQFF.

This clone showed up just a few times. The CDR3 loop is CATTLGDEQYF. CDR3 DNA: TGTGCCACCACGTTAGGGGACGAGCAGTACTTC. The chain is built from TRBV21-1 and TRBJ2-7; the listed D gene, TRBD1, was not tested against the DNA. TRBV21-1 constitutes a pseudogene. The CDR3 covers 11 residues.

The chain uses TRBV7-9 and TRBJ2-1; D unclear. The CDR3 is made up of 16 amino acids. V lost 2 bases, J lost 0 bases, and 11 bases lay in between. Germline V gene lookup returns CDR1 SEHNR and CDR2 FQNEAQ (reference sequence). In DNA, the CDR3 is TGTGCCAGCAGCTTAATCTCCCCCAGCTCCTACAATGAGCAGTTCTTC. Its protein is CASSLISPSSYNEQFF. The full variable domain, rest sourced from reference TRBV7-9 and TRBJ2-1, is DTGVSQNPRHKITKRGQNVTFRCDPISEHNRLYWYRQTLGQGPEFLTYFQNEAQLEKSRLLSDRFSAERPKGSFSTLEIQRTEQGDSAMYLCASSLISPSSYNEQFFGPGTRLTVL.

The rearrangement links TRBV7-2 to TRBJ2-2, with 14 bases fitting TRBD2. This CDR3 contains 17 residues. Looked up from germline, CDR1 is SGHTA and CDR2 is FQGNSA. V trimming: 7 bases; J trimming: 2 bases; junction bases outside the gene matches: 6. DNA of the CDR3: TGTGCCAGCACAAGGACTAGCGGGGGGCCCAACACCGGGGAGCTGTTTTTT. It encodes CASTRTSGGPNTGELFF.

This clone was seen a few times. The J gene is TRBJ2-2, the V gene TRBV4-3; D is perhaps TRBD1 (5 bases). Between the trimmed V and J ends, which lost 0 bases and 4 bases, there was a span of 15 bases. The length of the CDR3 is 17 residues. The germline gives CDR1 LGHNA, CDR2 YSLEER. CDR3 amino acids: CASSQDPPDSLTGELFF. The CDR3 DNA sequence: TGCGCCAGCAGCCAAGATCCTCCCGACAGTCTCACCGGGGAGCTGTTTTTT.

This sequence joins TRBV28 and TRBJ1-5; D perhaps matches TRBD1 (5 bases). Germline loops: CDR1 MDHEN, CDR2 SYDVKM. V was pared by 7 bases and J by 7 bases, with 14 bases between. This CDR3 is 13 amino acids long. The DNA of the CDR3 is TGTGCCAGCAAAGAAGGGGTGGTACAGCCCCAGCATTTT. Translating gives CASKEGVVQPQHF.

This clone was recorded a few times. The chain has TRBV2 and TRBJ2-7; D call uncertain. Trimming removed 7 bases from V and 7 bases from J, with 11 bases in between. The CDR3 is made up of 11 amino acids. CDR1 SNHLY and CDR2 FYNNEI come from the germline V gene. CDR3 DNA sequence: TGTGCCAGCACCGCCACGAGGGAGCAGTACTTC. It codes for CASTATREQYF.

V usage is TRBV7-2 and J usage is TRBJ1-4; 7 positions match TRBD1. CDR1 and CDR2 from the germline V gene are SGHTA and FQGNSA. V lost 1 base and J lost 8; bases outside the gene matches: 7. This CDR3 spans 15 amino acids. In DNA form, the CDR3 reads TGTGCCAGCAGCTTAGGGGGACAGCCAATGGAAAAACTGTTTTTT. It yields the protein CASSLGGQPMEKLFF.

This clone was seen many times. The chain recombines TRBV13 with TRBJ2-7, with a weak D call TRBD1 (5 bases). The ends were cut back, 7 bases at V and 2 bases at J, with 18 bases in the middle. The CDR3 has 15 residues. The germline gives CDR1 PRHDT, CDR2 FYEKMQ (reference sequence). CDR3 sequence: CASTKKRGPTYEQYF. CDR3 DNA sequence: TGTGCCAGCACCAAAAAAAGGGGCCCTACCTACGAGCAGTACTTC.

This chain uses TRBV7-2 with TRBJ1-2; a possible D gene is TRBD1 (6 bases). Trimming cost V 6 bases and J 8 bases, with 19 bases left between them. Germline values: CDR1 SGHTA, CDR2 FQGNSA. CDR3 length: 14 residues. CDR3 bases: TGTGCCAGCAGGAACACAGGGACCAATACGGGCTACACCTTC. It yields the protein CASRNTGTNTGYTF.

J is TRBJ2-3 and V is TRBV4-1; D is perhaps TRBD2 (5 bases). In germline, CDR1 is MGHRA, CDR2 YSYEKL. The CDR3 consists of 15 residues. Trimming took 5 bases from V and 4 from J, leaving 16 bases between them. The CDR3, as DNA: TGCGCCAGCAGCGGCGGGTACGGCACACCAGATACGCAGTATTTT. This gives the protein CASSGGYGTPDTQYF.

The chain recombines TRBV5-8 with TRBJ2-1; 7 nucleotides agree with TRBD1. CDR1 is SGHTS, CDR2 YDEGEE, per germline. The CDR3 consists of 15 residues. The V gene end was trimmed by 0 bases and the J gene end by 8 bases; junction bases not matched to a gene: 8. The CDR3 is CASSLVDRRGHEQFF. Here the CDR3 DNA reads TGTGCCAGCAGCTTGGTGGACAGGCGAGGCCATGAGCAGTTCTTC.

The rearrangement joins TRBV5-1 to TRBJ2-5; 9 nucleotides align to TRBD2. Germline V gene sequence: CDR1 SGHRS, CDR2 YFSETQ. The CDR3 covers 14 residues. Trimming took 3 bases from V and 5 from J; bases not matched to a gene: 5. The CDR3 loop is CASSWAGGLETQYF. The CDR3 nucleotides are TGCGCCAGCAGCTGGGCGGGGGGGCTGGAGACCCAGTACTTC. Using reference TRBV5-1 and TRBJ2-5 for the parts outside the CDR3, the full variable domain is KAGVTQTPRYLIKTRGQQVTLSCSPISGHRSVSWYQQTPGQGLQFLFEYFSETQRNKGNFPGRFSGRQFSNSRSEMNVSTLELGDSALYLCASSWAGGLETQYFGPGTRLLVL.

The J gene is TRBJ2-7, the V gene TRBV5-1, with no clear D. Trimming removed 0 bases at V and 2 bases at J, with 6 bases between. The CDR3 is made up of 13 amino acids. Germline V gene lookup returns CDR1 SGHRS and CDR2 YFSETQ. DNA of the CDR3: TGCGCCAGCAGCTTGGACCCAGCCTACGAGCAGTACTTC. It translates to CASSLDPAYEQYF.

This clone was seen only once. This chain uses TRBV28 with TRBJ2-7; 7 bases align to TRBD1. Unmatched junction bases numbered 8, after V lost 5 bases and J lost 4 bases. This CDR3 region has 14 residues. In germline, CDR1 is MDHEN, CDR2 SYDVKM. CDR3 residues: CASSERQGTYEQYF. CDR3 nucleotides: TGTGCCAGCAGTGAGCGACAGGGTACGTACGAGCAGTACTTC.

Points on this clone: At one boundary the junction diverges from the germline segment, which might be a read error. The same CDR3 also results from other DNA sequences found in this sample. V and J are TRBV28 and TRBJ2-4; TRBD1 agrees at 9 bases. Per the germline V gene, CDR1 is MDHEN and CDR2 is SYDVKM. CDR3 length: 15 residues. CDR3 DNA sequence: TGTGCCAGCAGTCTATGGACAGGGGCAGGGCTCCTTCAGTACTTC. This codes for CASSLWTGAGLLQYF. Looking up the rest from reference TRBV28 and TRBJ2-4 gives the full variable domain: DVKVTQSSRYLVKRTGEKVFLECVQDMDHENMFWYRQDPGLGLRLIYFSYDVKMKEKGDIPEGYSVSREKKERFSLILESASTNQTSMYLCASSLWTGAGLLQYFGAGTRLSVL.

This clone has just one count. CDR3 DNA: TGTGCCAGCAGTTTAGCAGGGGAAACTGAAGCTTTCTTT. It is translated as CASSLAGETEAFF. V gene TRBV27 combines with J gene TRBJ1-1; D may be TRBD1 (6 bases). CDR1 is MNHEY, CDR2 SMNVEV, per germline (reference sequence). The V and J ends lost 2 bases and 5 bases respectively, with 9 bases between them. This CDR3 comprises 13 residues.

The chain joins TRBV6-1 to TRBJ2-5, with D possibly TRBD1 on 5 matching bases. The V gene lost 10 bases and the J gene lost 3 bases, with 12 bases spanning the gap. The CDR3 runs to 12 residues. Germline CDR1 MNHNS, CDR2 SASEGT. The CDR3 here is CATPGPEETQYF. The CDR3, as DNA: TGTGCCACCCCAGGGCCAGAAGAGACCCAGTACTTC.

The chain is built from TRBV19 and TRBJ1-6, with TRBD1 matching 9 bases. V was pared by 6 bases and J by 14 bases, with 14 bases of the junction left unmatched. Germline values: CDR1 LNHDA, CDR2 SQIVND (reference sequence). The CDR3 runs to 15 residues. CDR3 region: CASRPHRTGAGTLHF. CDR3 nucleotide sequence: TGTGCCAGTAGACCCCACCGGACAGGGGCGGGCACCCTCCACTTT. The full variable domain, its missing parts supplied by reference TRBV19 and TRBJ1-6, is DGGITQSPKYLFRKEGQNVTLSCEQNLNHDAMYWYRQDPGQGLRLIYYSQIVNDFQKGDIAEGYSVSREKKESFPLTVTSAQKNPTAFYLCASRPHRTGAGTLHFGNGTRLTVT.

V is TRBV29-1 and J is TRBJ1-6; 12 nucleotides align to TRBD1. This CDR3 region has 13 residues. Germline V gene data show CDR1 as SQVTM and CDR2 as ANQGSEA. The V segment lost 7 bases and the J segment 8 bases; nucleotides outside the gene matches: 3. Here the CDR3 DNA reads TGCAGCGCGGGACAGGGGGCGGATTCACCCCTCCACTTT. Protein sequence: CSAGQGADSPLHF.

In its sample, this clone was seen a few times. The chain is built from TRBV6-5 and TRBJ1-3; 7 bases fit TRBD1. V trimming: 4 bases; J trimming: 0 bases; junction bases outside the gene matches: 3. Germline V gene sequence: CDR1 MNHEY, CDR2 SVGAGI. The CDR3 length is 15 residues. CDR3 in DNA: TGTGCCAGCAGTTTCGGACAGGCCTCTGGAAACACCATATATTTT. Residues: CASSFGQASGNTIYF.

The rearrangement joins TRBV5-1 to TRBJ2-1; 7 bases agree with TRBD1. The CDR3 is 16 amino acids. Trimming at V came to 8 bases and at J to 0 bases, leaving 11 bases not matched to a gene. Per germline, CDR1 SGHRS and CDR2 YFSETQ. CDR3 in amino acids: CASKGRDSLSYNEQFF. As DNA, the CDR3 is TGCGCCAGTAAAGGCCGGGACAGCCTCTCCTACAATGAGCAGTTCTTC.

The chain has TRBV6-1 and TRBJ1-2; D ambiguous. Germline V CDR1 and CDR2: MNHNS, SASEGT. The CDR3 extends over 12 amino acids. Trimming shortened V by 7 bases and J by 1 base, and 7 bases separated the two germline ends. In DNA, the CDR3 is TGTGCCAGCAATGACAATAACTATGGCTACACCTTC. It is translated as CASNDNNYGYTF.